Included here is one TCR beta chain sequence, with context. J gave up 3 bases and V 2 bases, and 11 bases lay outside the gene matches. CDR1 is GTSNPN and CDR2 is SVGIG in the germline V gene (reference sequence). The CDR3 length is 18 residues. This sample was taken from a study of blood T cell repertoires in COVID-19. Across the whole study: Specimens from acute and convalescent COVID-19 originated in the United States, Italy and Spain.

Original data processing: Amplification from reference gene primers served as the basis for estimated nucleated cell counts. Profiling relied on immunoSEQ multiplex PCR, and the TCRdb table lists in-frame clones only, not all of them. That table is the source of V, J and clone size, and D and trimming were worked out from the DNA. This sample carries 130,000 or so clones, about 80% of them seen once, and the ten largest clones take about 1.4%. This sequence originates from a human donor in a cohort sampled during active COVID-19. The chain recombines TRBV30 with TRBJ2-7; 15 bases agree with TRBD2. Material: peripheral blood. CDR3 residues: CAWSPQGLAGGIGYEQYF. DNA of the CDR3: TGTGCCTGGAGTCCCCAAGGACTAGCGGGAGGGATTGGCTACGAGCAGTACTTC.